The 20 T cell receptor beta chains reported below all come from one sample, sequenced in a study of neurological immune-mediated disorders. TCRdb processed the 5' RACE reads anew with MiXCR; each CDR3 protein has one entry. The data hold tens of thousands of distinct CDR3 sequences, with 7% to 8.5% observed a single time. Sequencing used CD4+ T cells from blood. These receptor sequences come from a man aged 50 or older in good health.

This clonotype was observed a few times. CDR3 DNA sequence: TGTGCCAGCAGCTTAGCGCCTAGTAGGCAGTTCTTC. This codes for CASSLAPSRQFF. This chain joins TRBV7-2 and TRBJ2-1, with D unclear. The CDR3 runs to 12 residues. CDR1 and CDR2 from the germline V gene are SGHTA and FQGNSA. V gave up 0 bases and J gave up 12 bases, with 9 bases separating them. Full variable domain (remainder filled in from reference TRBV7-2 and TRBJ2-1): GAGVSQSPSNKVTEKGKDVELRCDPISGHTALYWYRQSLGQGLEFLIYFQGNSAPDKSGLPSDRFSAERTGGSVSTLTIQRTQQEDSAVYLCASSLAPSRQFFGPGTRLTVL.

This clonotype was observed many times. V is TRBV7-3 and J is TRBJ2-5; 8 bases align to TRBD2. Trimming at V came to 5 bases and at J to 2 bases, leaving 7 bases not matched to a gene. The CDR3 runs to 15 residues. Germline V gives CDR1 SGHTA, CDR2 FQGTGA. CDR3 coding DNA: TGTGCCAGCAGCCCCGGACTAGCAGTACAAGAGACCCAGTACTTC. This codes for CASSPGLAVQETQYF.

The chain uses TRBV6-4 and TRBJ1-2, with TRBD1 identical over 7 bases. Germline CDR1 MRHNA, CDR2 SNTAGT. This CDR3 has 13 residues. Unmatched junction bases numbered 7, after V lost 4 bases and J lost 8 bases. CDR3 amino acids: CASSATTGVGYTF. The CDR3 bases are TGTGCCAGCAGTGCTACTACAGGGGTGGGCTACACCTTC.

This clonotype was recorded at least ten times. DNA for the CDR3: TGTGCCAGCAGTTTTTACGGCAGAGGGGAGACCCAGTACTTC. Translation gives CASSFYGRGETQYF. The chain has TRBV12-3 or TRBV12-4 and TRBJ2-5; TRBD2 is a possible D gene (5 bases). Trimming took off 3 bases at V and 5 bases at J, with 13 bases between the two ends. The CDR3 is 14 residues long.

The table lists this clonotype with many counts. This chain uses TRBV7-9 with TRBJ2-7, with D possibly matching TRBD1 (6 bases). The CDR3 runs 16 residues. Germline assignment: CDR1 SEHNR and CDR2 FQNEAQ (reference sequence). Trimming took 3 bases from V and 3 from J, leaving 18 bases between them. The CDR3 DNA sequence: TGTGCCAGCAGCTTTCGTAGGACAGAAGTTTACTACGAGCAGTACTTC. Translation gives CASSFRRTEVYYEQYF.

In its sample, this clonotype was seen many times. The V call is TRBV10-3, the J call TRBJ2-1; no reliable D call. V was clipped by 4 bases and J by 9 bases, with 13 bases between them. Germline CDR1 ENHRY, CDR2 SYGVKD. The CDR3 extends over 13 amino acids. The DNA for the CDR3 is TGTGCCATCAGTGTTCGCCTCGCGATTGAGCAGTTCTTC. Its protein product is CAISVRLAIEQFF.

This clonotype was seen only a few times. The chain combines TRBV5-4 with TRBJ2-4; no clear D gene. The length of the CDR3 is 14 residues. The germline gives CDR1 SGHNT, CDR2 YYREEE (reference sequence). Trimming stripped 0 bases from V and 6 bases from J, with 10 bases between. The CDR3 DNA reads TGTGCCAGCAGCTTGGCCGGGTTTACAAACATTCAGTACTTC. This gives the protein CASSLAGFTNIQYF.

In its sample, this clonotype was seen many times. The chain couples TRBV20-1 to TRBJ1-2; 11 bases match TRBD1. Germline CDR1 and CDR2: DFQATT and SNEGSKA (reference sequence). With 5 bases clipped from V and 0 bases from J, the junction kept 8 bases outside the gene matches. The CDR3 is 16 residues long. CDR3 nucleotide sequence: TGCAGTGCTGGACAGGGGGCTGATATCTCTAACTATGGCTACACCTTC. Translating it yields CSAGQGADISNYGYTF.

This clonotype was seen many times. The chain is built from TRBV5-1 and TRBJ2-4; TRBD2 is a possible D gene (5 bases). V dropped 0 bases and J dropped 8 bases, with 18 bases sitting between them. Germline CDR1 SGHRS, CDR2 YFSETQ. The CDR3 loop spans 16 amino acids. Here the CDR3 reads CASSLAVGSPGDIQYF. The CDR3 region has the DNA TGCGCCAGCAGCTTGGCGGTTGGGAGCCCTGGGGACATTCAGTACTTC.

This clonotype showed up many times. V is TRBV5-1 and J is TRBJ2-7; D is unclear. The CDR3 covers 15 residues. Trimming left V 3 bases short and J 0 bases short, with 13 bases between. Looked up from germline, CDR1 is SGHRS and CDR2 is YFSETQ. CDR3 bases: TGCGCCAGCAGCTCCCGGACGGGCCTCTCCTACGAGCAGTACTTC. Protein sequence: CASSSRTGLSYEQYF. Looking up the rest from reference TRBV5-1 and TRBJ2-7 gives the full variable domain: KAGVTQTPRYLIKTRGQQVTLSCSPISGHRSVSWYQQTPGQGLQFLFEYFSETQRNKGNFPGRFSGRQFSNSRSEMNVSTLELGDSALYLCASSSRTGLSYEQYFGPGTRLTVT.

This clonotype appeared many times. CDR3 region: CATSDSGTATGELFF. The CDR3 DNA follows: TGTGCCACCAGTGATTCCGGGACAGCCACCGGGGAGCTGTTTTTT. V gene TRBV24-1 combines with J gene TRBJ2-2, with TRBD1 identical over 7 bases. The germline CDR1 and CDR2 sequences are KGHDR and SFDVKD. This CDR3 has 15 amino acids. V gave up 2 bases and J gave up 4 bases; unmatched junction bases: 3.

A few counts support this clonotype. This chain links TRBV3-1 with TRBJ2-1, with 8 bases aligning to TRBD2. CDR1 is LGHDT, CDR2 YNNKEL, per germline (reference sequence). Trimming at V came to 0 bases and at J to 14 bases, leaving 6 bases not matched to a gene. This CDR3 is 13 amino acids long. CDR3 protein: CASSQDSGTRKFF. The DNA for the CDR3 is TGTGCCAGCAGCCAAGATTCCGGGACTAGAAAGTTCTTC.

This clonotype was recorded many times. The genes are TRBV7-2 and TRBJ2-5; D call uncertain. The length of the CDR3 is 14 residues. The V gene lost 2 bases and the J gene lost 2 bases, with 9 bases spanning the gap. CDR1 and CDR2 from the germline V gene are SGHTA and FQGNSA. The CDR3 region has the DNA TGTGCCAGCAGCTTATTACACAGTCAAGAGACCCAGTACTTC. Protein product: CASSLLHSQETQYF.

A few counts support this clonotype. This chain joins TRBV12-3 or TRBV12-4 and TRBJ2-7; 10 nucleotides line up with TRBD1. The CDR3 has 15 residues. Unmatched junction bases numbered 7, after V lost 5 bases and J lost 3 bases. For the CDR3, the DNA is TGTGCCAGCAGTCCCCTCGGACAGGGGGACTACGAGCAGTACTTC. Translating gives CASSPLGQGDYEQYF.

This clonotype has a count of ten or more. The chain has TRBV19 and TRBJ2-3; possibly TRBD2 for D (6 bases). Trimming took 6 bases from V and 6 from J, leaving 22 bases between them. Germline values: CDR1 LNHDA, CDR2 SQIVND (reference sequence). CDR3 length: 16 amino acids. The CDR3 DNA follows: TGTGCCAGTAGGGGATCCTCCGGGACTTTCTTCGATACGCAGTATTTT. This sequence encodes CASRGSSGTFFDTQYF.

In its sample, this clonotype was seen many times. The genes are TRBV9 and TRBJ2-3; 10 nucleotides match TRBD2. CDR1 is SGDLS, CDR2 YYNGEE, per germline. Germline trimming cut 5 bases from V and 4 bases from J; bases unmatched to any gene: 1. The CDR3 has 13 residues. CDR3 nucleotides: TGTGCCAGCAGAGGACTAGCGGCAGATACGCAGTATTTT. It is translated as CASRGLAADTQYF.

Many counts were recorded for this clonotype. The chain employs TRBV12-3 or TRBV12-4 and TRBJ1-4; 10 positions match TRBD1. The CDR3 loop spans 15 amino acids. Germline trimming cut 6 bases from V and 8 bases from J; bases unmatched to any gene: 9. For the CDR3, the DNA is TGTGCCAGCAGATTTGGGACAGGGGTAGACGAAAAACTGTTTTTT. It yields the protein CASRFGTGVDEKLFF.

The chain joins TRBV7-9 to TRBJ1-1; D is unclear. In germline, CDR1 is SEHNR, CDR2 FQNEAQ (reference sequence). V lost 6 bases and J 5 bases, leaving 10 bases between the germline ends. CDR3 size: 12 residues. CDR3 sequence: CASRSGVTEAFF. The CDR3 coding sequence is TGTGCCAGCAGGAGCGGGGTTACTGAAGCTTTCTTT.

This clonotype occurred many times. The chain uses TRBV20-1 and TRBJ2-7; D possibly corresponds to TRBD2 (6 bases). V was pared by 5 bases and J by 3 bases, with 14 bases between. The CDR3 extends over 13 amino acids. Germline CDR1 and CDR2: DFQATT and SNEGSKA (reference sequence). CDR3 DNA: TGCAGTGCTCGGCGCCGGGGGAGCTACGAGCAGTACTTC. Its protein is CSARRRGSYEQYF.

This clonotype was picked up many times. This rearrangement joins TRBV5-1 to TRBJ2-3; D is unresolved. Trimming removed 1 base from V and 2 bases from J, with 8 bases in between. CDR3 length: 14 residues. Germline V CDR1 and CDR2: SGHRS, YFSETQ. For the CDR3, the DNA is TGCGCCAGCAGCTTGTTGACCCTCACAGATACGCAGTATTTT. This sequence encodes CASSLLTLTDTQYF.